This T cell receptor delta chain was sequenced during a study of gamma-delta T cells after stem cell transplantation. This clone was picked up a small number of times. This could be a read error, since a much larger clone is one nucleotide away. V shed 3 bases and J shed 3 bases, with 13 bases lying between them. This CDR3 spans 14 amino acids. Germline assignment: CDR1 GEAIGNYY and CDR2 EKD. TCRdb called clones anew from the RT-PCR reads with CATT. The table shows around 2,500 delta-chain clones, with approximately 3.5% occurring only once. The V call is TRDV2, the J call TRDJ1; the D gene is possibly TRDD3 (6 bases). The sample comprised gamma-delta T cells. This clonotype was sampled from a human donor. It is not recorded whose cells these are; they may come from a transplant donor. DNA of the CDR3: TGTGCCTGTGACTCTCTGGGGATCGCCGATAAACTCATCTTT. Translation: CACDSLGIADKLIF.